Following are 29 T cell receptor beta chains from one sample sequenced in a study of T-cell reconstitution after alpha-beta-depleted transplantation in children. Unique molecular identifiers were used in preparing the TCRbeta library. TCRdb ran MiXCR on the PCR reads and lists one entry per CDR3 protein. Of some 200,000 distinct CDR3 sequences listed, approximately 7% are singletons. The input for sequencing was PBMCs, taken before TCRalphabeta/CD19-depleted stem cell transplant. The receptors were sampled from a boy between 2 and 15 years old with acute lymphoblastic leukemia, due to receive a stem cell transplant.

This clonotype appeared many times. The chain couples TRBV28 to TRBJ2-7; the D is unclear. The CDR3 has 14 amino acids. V was cut by 4 bases and J by 0 bases, with 10 bases left in between. Germline CDR1 and CDR2: MDHEN and SYDVKM. CDR3 nucleotide sequence: TGTGCCAGCAGTTCTCAGTCCCCCTCCTACGAGCAGTACTTC. As protein: CASSSQSPSYEQYF. The entire variable domain, with the rest obtained from reference TRBV28 and TRBJ2-7, is as follows: DVKVTQSSRYLVKRTGEKVFLECVQDMDHENMFWYRQDPGLGLRLIYFSYDVKMKEKGDIPEGYSVSREKKERFSLILESASTNQTSMYLCASSSQSPSYEQYFGPGTRLTVT.

This clonotype was picked up a small number of times. V and J are TRBV4-2 and TRBJ2-1; TRBD2 aligns across 8 bases. This CDR3 has 17 amino acids. In germline, CDR1 is LGHNA, CDR2 YNFKEQ. V lost 1 base, J lost 1 base, and 6 bases stayed unmatched. CDR3 amino acids: CASSQGLAGGSYNEQFF. The CDR3 coding sequence is TGTGCCAGCAGCCAAGGTTTGGCGGGGGGATCCTACAATGAGCAGTTCTTC.

This clonotype was detected a few times. This rearrangement joins TRBV11-2 to TRBJ2-7; D remains unclear. The CDR3 is made up of 12 amino acids. From germline, CDR1 is SGHAT and CDR2 FQNNGV. V was pared by 5 bases and J by 3 bases, with 8 bases between. The CDR3 spells CASSRALYEQYF. The CDR3 DNA sequence: TGTGCCAGCAGCCGGGCCCTCTACGAGCAGTACTTC. The whole variable domain, filled in from reference TRBV11-2 and TRBJ2-7, reads EAGVAQSPRYKIIEKRQSVAFWCNPISGHATLYWYQQILGQGPKLLIQFQNNGVVDDSQLPKDRFSAERLKGVDSTLKIQPAKLEDSAVYLCASSRALYEQYFGPGTRLTVT.

This clonotype was observed a few times. V usage is TRBV11-2 and J usage is TRBJ2-1, with D unclear. V was cut by 1 base and J by 8 bases, with 6 bases left in between. The CDR3 covers 12 residues. Germline V lookup: CDR1 SGHAT, CDR2 FQNNGV. In nucleotides, the CDR3 is TGTGCCAGCAGCTTAGGGACGGATGAGCAGTTCTTC. Translating it yields CASSLGTDEQFF.

DNA for the CDR3: TGTGCCAGCAGCCCCCAAGGCGGTAGCTCTGAAGCTTTCTTT. Translating it yields CASSPQGGSSEAFF. This chain joins TRBV7-2 and TRBJ1-1; no clear D gene. CDR3 length: 14 residues. V was pared by 5 bases and J by 6 bases, with 16 bases between. Looked up from germline, CDR1 is SGHTA and CDR2 is FQGNSA.

This clonotype was seen a few times. The rearrangement uses TRBV4-3 and TRBJ1-1; TRBD1 might be the D (5 bases). This CDR3 is 16 amino acids long. Trimming left V 5 bases short and J 0 bases short, with 16 bases between. The germline CDR1 and CDR2 sequences are LGHNA and YSLEER. CDR3 nucleotide sequence: TGCGCCAGCAGCTCTACTTGGGGACGGCTGAACACTGAAGCTTTCTTT. Encoded protein: CASSSTWGRLNTEAFF.

This clonotype was found many times. The chain uses TRBV20-1 and TRBJ2-1; D might be TRBD1 (6 bases). The V gene's germline CDR1 is DFQATT and CDR2 SNEGSKA (reference sequence). The V and J ends lost 1 base and 0 bases respectively, with 16 bases between them. The CDR3 is 17 residues long. The DNA for the CDR3 is TGCAGTGCTAGAGTAATCCCCTTGACAGGCTCCTACAATGAGCAGTTCTTC. Translation gives CSARVIPLTGSYNEQFF.

In its sample, this clonotype was seen many times. V is TRBV7-8 and J is TRBJ1-3; weak D call: TRBD1 (5 bases). The ends were cut back, 5 bases at V and 4 bases at J, with 21 bases in the middle. CDR3 size: 17 residues. The germline gives CDR1 SGHVS, CDR2 FQNEAQ. In DNA, the CDR3 is TGTGCCAGCAGCCCACGTTCTCATGCAGGGATGGGAAACACCATATATTTT. Translation gives CASSPRSHAGMGNTIYF. Together with reference TRBV7-8 and TRBJ1-3, the CDR3 gives the full variable domain: GAGVSQSPRYKVAKRGQDVALRCDPISGHVSLFWYQQALGQGPEFLTYFQNEAQLDKSGLPSDRFFAERPEGSVSTLKIQRTQQEDSAVYLCASSPRSHAGMGNTIYFGEGSWLTVV.

This clonotype occurred many times. The V call is TRBV4-3, the J call TRBJ2-3, with D possibly matching TRBD1 (5 bases). CDR1 and CDR2 from the germline V gene are LGHNA and YSLEER. V was pared by 0 bases and J by 3 bases, with 10 bases between. The CDR3 runs to 15 residues. The DNA for the CDR3 is TGCGCCAGCAGCCAAGAAGGGGCAGGGACAGATACGCAGTATTTT. This encodes CASSQEGAGTDTQYF.

This clonotype appeared a few times. V gene TRBV11-2 combines with J gene TRBJ1-1; D remains unclear. Trimming took off 4 bases at V and 2 bases at J, with 17 bases between the two ends. Germline V gene lookup returns CDR1 SGHAT and CDR2 FQNNGV. The CDR3 length is 16 residues. The chain's CDR3 is CASSSTLLRFNTEAFF. For the CDR3, the DNA is TGTGCCAGCAGCTCGACCCTTCTGAGGTTTAACACTGAAGCTTTCTTT.

The CDR3 here is CASSFSSGTFGETQYF. CDR3 coding DNA: TGCGCCAGCAGCTTTTCGAGCGGGACCTTCGGGGAGACCCAGTACTTC. This chain joins TRBV5-1 and TRBJ2-5; TRBD2 aligns across 7 bases. Germline V CDR1 and CDR2: SGHRS, YFSETQ. The CDR3 spans 16 residues. The V segment lost 2 bases and the J segment 5 bases; nucleotides outside the gene matches: 12.

This clonotype was counted many times. V usage is TRBV5-1 and J usage is TRBJ2-4; TRBD1 matches at 10 bases. The CDR3 has 15 amino acids. Germline CDR1 SGHRS, CDR2 YFSETQ. The V segment lost 4 bases and the J segment 5 bases; nucleotides outside the gene matches: 6. The CDR3 DNA sequence: TGCGCCAGCAGCCAAAGCGACAGGGGGCAAAACATTCAGTACTTC. Protein product: CASSQSDRGQNIQYF.

This clonotype was recorded at least ten times. This rearrangement joins TRBV29-1 to TRBJ2-1; 8 bases are a match to TRBD2. V shed 6 bases, J shed 9 bases, and the junction held 13 bases outside the gene matches. Germline CDR1 SQVTM, CDR2 ANQGSEA. The CDR3 totals 14 residues. As DNA, the CDR3 is TGCAGCGTGGCCCCCGGGACTAGTCTCGGTGAGCAGTTCTTC. Translated, it gives CSVAPGTSLGEQFF.

This clonotype was found many times. The chain joins TRBV6-2 or TRBV6-3 to TRBJ1-1, with TRBD1 as a possible D gene (6 bases). V was clipped by 1 base and J by 3 bases, with 9 bases between them. Germline assignment: CDR1 MNHEY and CDR2 SVGEGT. CDR3 length: 14 residues. The CDR3 DNA is TGTGCCAGCAGTTACTGGGGGCCGGACACTGAAGCTTTCTTT. It codes for CASSYWGPDTEAFF.

This clonotype was seen many times. V gene TRBV5-1 combines with J gene TRBJ1-5; no reliable D call. The germline CDR1 and CDR2 sequences are SGHRS and YFSETQ. The CDR3 is 15 amino acids. The V and J ends lost 0 bases and 4 bases respectively, with 11 bases between them. CDR3 sequence: CASSLAAGSNQPQHF. The DNA of the CDR3 is TGCGCCAGCAGCTTGGCTGCGGGATCGAATCAGCCCCAGCATTTT.

This clonotype was recorded at least ten times. The chain uses TRBV9 and TRBJ2-3; D remains unclear. The length of the CDR3 is 14 residues. Trimming stripped 0 bases from V and 2 bases from J, with 7 bases between. CDR1 SGDLS and CDR2 YYNGEE come from the germline V gene. The chain's CDR3 is CASSVALNTDTQYF. The CDR3 region has the DNA TGTGCCAGCAGCGTAGCTTTAAACACAGATACGCAGTATTTT. Full variable domain (outside the CDR3, taken from reference TRBV9 and TRBJ2-3): DSGVTQTPKHLITATGQRVTLRCSPRSGDLSVYWYQQSLDQGLQFLIQYYNGEERAKGNILERFSAQQFPDLHSELNLSSLELGDSALYFCASSVALNTDTQYFGPGTRLTVL.

There are a few counts of this clonotype. V and J are TRBV5-1 and TRBJ2-5; 10 positions match TRBD1. Losses at the gene ends were 0 bases for V and 5 bases for J; bases not matched to a gene: 4. The CDR3 loop spans 15 amino acids. Germline V gives CDR1 SGHRS, CDR2 YFSETQ. For the CDR3, the DNA is TGCGCCAGCAGCTTGGTCGCGGGACAGGGGGAGACCCAGTACTTC. This sequence encodes CASSLVAGQGETQYF.

The rearrangement links TRBV2 to TRBJ1-5; D gene ambiguous. The V and J ends lost 4 bases and 6 bases respectively, with 10 bases between them. CDR1 and CDR2 from the germline V gene are SNHLY and FYNNEI. CDR3 length: 13 amino acids. CDR3 coding DNA: TGTGCCAGCAGTGTGGTTCTGCCTCAGCCCCAGCATTTT. Protein product: CASSVVLPQPQHF.

This clonotype came up a few times. The rearrangement uses TRBV5-1 and TRBJ2-1; D is perhaps TRBD1 (6 bases). Germline V lookup: CDR1 SGHRS, CDR2 YFSETQ. Trimming cost V 0 bases and J 15 bases, with 13 bases left between them. CDR3 length equals 12 residues. The CDR3 region has the DNA TGCGCCAGCAGCTTGGTAGGGGGACACCGGTTCTTC. Translated, it gives CASSLVGGHRFF.

This clonotype was found many times. The rearrangement links TRBV20-1 to TRBJ2-3, with no clear D. Germline assignment: CDR1 DFQATT and CDR2 SNEGSKA (reference sequence). The V and J ends lost 5 bases and 3 bases respectively, with 12 bases between them. The CDR3 sequence is 13 residues long. The chain's CDR3 is CSAFDEQTDTQYF. In DNA, the CDR3 is TGCAGTGCTTTCGACGAACAGACAGATACGCAGTATTTT.

This clonotype appeared many times. The gene calls are TRBV29-1 and TRBJ2-1, with D unclear. The CDR3 has 13 amino acids. Between the trimmed V and J ends, which lost 4 bases and 2 bases, there was a span of 9 bases. The germline gives CDR1 SQVTM, CDR2 ANQGSEA. The CDR3 reads CSVVGATYNEQFF. The CDR3 region has the DNA TGCAGCGTTGTTGGAGCGACCTACAATGAGCAGTTCTTC.

In its sample, this clonotype was seen many times. The chain links TRBV5-1 to TRBJ2-1, with 12 bases fitting TRBD2. The V gene end was trimmed by 4 bases and the J gene end by 3 bases; junction bases not matched to a gene: 8. The CDR3 sequence is 17 residues long. Per germline, CDR1 SGHRS and CDR2 YFSETQ. The CDR3 loop is CASSPGTSGGFYNEQFF. The DNA of the CDR3 is TGCGCCAGCAGCCCGGGAACTAGCGGGGGGTTCTACAATGAGCAGTTCTTC.

This clonotype was seen only a few times. This chain links TRBV7-9 with TRBJ1-2; D is unresolved. Looked up from germline, CDR1 is SEHNR and CDR2 is FQNEAQ (reference sequence). Trimming pared 1 base from V and 0 bases from J, leaving 9 bases between. CDR3 length: 15 residues. The CDR3 sequence: CASSLVQSANYGYTF. The CDR3 DNA reads as TGTGCCAGCAGCTTAGTGCAATCAGCTAACTATGGCTACACCTTC. The full variable domain, with the rest looked up from reference TRBV7-9 and TRBJ1-2, is DTGVSQNPRHKITKRGQNVTFRCDPISEHNRLYWYRQTLGQGPEFLTYFQNEAQLEKSRLLSDRFSAERPKGSFSTLEIQRTEQGDSAMYLCASSLVQSANYGYTFGSGTRLTVV.

This clonotype was counted many times. The chain recombines TRBV7-9 with TRBJ1-1; possible D gene TRBD1, 5 bases. CDR1 and CDR2 (germline): SEHNR, FQNEAQ (reference sequence). This CDR3 contains 13 residues. Trimming removed 5 bases at V and 5 bases at J, with 12 bases between. The CDR3 spells CASSPPGGTEAFF. Written as DNA, the CDR3 is TGTGCCAGCAGCCCCCCCGGGGGGACTGAAGCTTTCTTT.

This clonotype was recorded at least ten times. This sequence joins TRBV20-1 and TRBJ2-7; the D gene is possibly TRBD2 (5 bases). This CDR3 spans 13 amino acids. V shed 2 bases and J shed 5 bases, with 13 bases lying between them. CDR1 and CDR2 from the germline V gene are DFQATT and SNEGSKA (reference sequence). The CDR3: CSARRGNFDEQYF. The CDR3 DNA reads as TGCAGTGCTAGAAGAGGGAATTTCGACGAGCAGTACTTC.

This clonotype was recorded many times. This sequence joins TRBV20-1 and TRBJ2-3; D is unresolved. The germline V gene encodes CDR1 DFQATT and CDR2 SNEGSKA (reference sequence). Trimming left V 0 bases short and J 2 bases short, with 6 bases between. This CDR3 has 13 amino acids. The CDR3 loop is CSARDTDTDTQYF. Here the CDR3 DNA reads TGCAGTGCTAGAGATACAGACACAGATACGCAGTATTTT.

In this sample, this clonotype turned up a few times. The chain uses TRBV3-1 and TRBJ2-5; the D call may be TRBD1 or TRBD2 (5 bases each). The CDR3 loop spans 15 amino acids. CDR1 is LGHDT, CDR2 YNNKEL, per germline (reference sequence). Trimming shortened V by 4 bases and J by 5 bases, and 17 bases separated the two germline ends. The CDR3 region has the DNA TGTGCCAGCAGCCCTCCTCAGGGACCTGGGGAGACCCAGTACTTC. Amino acid sequence: CASSPPQGPGETQYF.

This clonotype was picked up many times. The rearrangement uses TRBV6-5 and TRBJ1-1; D call uncertain. This CDR3 has 13 amino acids. The V end lost 2 bases, the J end lost 1 base, and 5 bases lay between the germline ends. CDR1 is MNHEY and CDR2 is SVGAGI in the germline V gene. CDR3 bases: TGTGCCAGCAGTTACGGAACGAACACTGAAGCTTTCTTT. Translating it yields CASSYGTNTEAFF.

This clonotype was found many times. The chain links TRBV3-1 to TRBJ2-2, with TRBD1 matching 7 bases. Trimming at V came to 4 bases and at J to 5 bases, leaving 4 bases not matched to a gene. This CDR3 has 14 residues. Germline assignment: CDR1 LGHDT and CDR2 YNNKEL (reference sequence). Here the CDR3 reads CASSPGQITGELFF. The DNA for the CDR3 is TGTGCCAGCAGCCCGGGACAGATAACCGGGGAGCTGTTTTTT.